The 9 T cell receptor beta chains reported below all come from one sample, sequenced in a study of graft-versus-host responses after intestinal transplantation. This table comes from immunoSEQ multiplex PCR, and its TCRdb copy is limited to in-frame clones, with some not included. The data hold 23,000 or so clones, with around 94% observed a single time. The specimen comprised PBMCs, sampled roughly 29 days after intestinal transplant. These receptors were taken from a human patient who received an intestinal transplant, so some T cells may come from the graft donor.

The V and J genes are TRBV21-1 and TRBJ2-4. TRBV21-1 is shown as a pseudogene. The CDR3 totals 17 residues. This CDR3 is CASSKASLRDPSSIQYF. The CDR3, as DNA: TGTGCCAGCAGCAAAGCGTCACTCCGGGACCCATCGAGCATTCAGTACTTC.

The chain joins TRBV11-2 to TRBJ2-7; possibly TRBD1 for D (6 bases). Trimming took off 1 base at V and 2 bases at J, with 12 bases between the two ends. The germline V gene has CDR1 SGHAT and CDR2 FQNNGV. This CDR3 has 15 amino acids. CDR3 residues: CASSLASRGTYEQYF. The CDR3 bases are TGTGCCAGCAGCTTAGCCAGCAGGGGAACCTACGAGCAGTACTTC. The full variable domain, completed using reference TRBV11-2 and TRBJ2-7, is EAGVAQSPRYKIIEKRQSVAFWCNPISGHATLYWYQQILGQGPKLLIQFQNNGVVDDSQLPKDRFSAERLKGVDSTLKIQPAKLEDSAVYLCASSLASRGTYEQYFGPGTRLTVT.

The V and J genes are TRBV5-8 and TRBJ1-3, with no clear D. Per the germline V gene, CDR1 is SGHTS and CDR2 is YDEGEE. This CDR3 is 14 amino acids long. V was clipped by 0 bases and J by 4 bases, with 8 bases between them. In nucleotides, the CDR3 is TGTGCCAGCAGCTTGGATTTCGGGGGAAACACCATATATTTT. Protein: CASSLDFGGNTIYF.

The CDR3 region is CASSLDMGEKLFF. CDR3 bases: TGTGCCAGCAGCTTGGACATGGGGGAAAAACTGTTTTTT. The chain combines TRBV7-9 with TRBJ1-4, with D possibly being TRBD1 (5 bases). CDR1 and CDR2 (germline): SEHNR, FQNEAQ (reference sequence). The V end lost 3 bases, the J end lost 8 bases, and 10 bases lay between the germline ends. CDR3 length: 13 amino acids.

The V and J genes are TRBV19 and TRBJ1-5; D is undetermined. Germline-derived CDR1 and CDR2 are LNHDA and SQIVND (reference sequence). The length of the CDR3 is 16 residues. Trimming took off 1 base at V and 7 bases at J, with 17 bases between the two ends. The CDR3 protein is CASSIGSVGRQQPQHF. CDR3 DNA: TGTGCCAGTAGTATAGGATCTGTAGGGAGGCAACAGCCCCAGCATTTT.

Written as DNA, the CDR3 is TGTGCCAGTCCCCAGGGCGGGAACACTGAAGCTTTCTTT. Translating gives CASPQGGNTEAFF. The V gene is TRBV6-1, the J gene TRBJ1-1; TRBD1 might be the D (5 bases). The V end lost 9 bases, the J end lost 1 base, and 12 bases lay between the germline ends. Germline CDR1 is MNHNS and CDR2 is SASEGT. This CDR3 is 13 amino acids long.

The chain has TRBV4-3 and TRBJ1-4; TRBD1 aligns across 8 bases. In germline, CDR1 is LGHNA, CDR2 YSLEER. The CDR3 spans 15 residues. The V gene end was trimmed by 2 bases and the J gene end by 4 bases; junction bases not matched to a gene: 3. The CDR3 sequence is CASSQTTGGNEKLFF. CDR3 in DNA: TGCGCCAGCAGCCAAACTACAGGGGGTAATGAAAAACTGTTTTTT.

The chain recombines TRBV12-5 with TRBJ2-7, with 9 bases identical to TRBD1. The CDR3 totals 17 residues. V was pared by 5 bases and J by 3 bases, with 14 bases of the junction left unmatched. Per germline, CDR1 LGHNT and CDR2 FRNRAP. CDR3 protein: CASGPGGSRDRDYEQYF. CDR3 DNA sequence: TGTGCTAGTGGTCCTGGGGGATCGAGGGACAGGGACTACGAGCAGTACTTC.

The CDR3 nucleotides are TGTGCCAGCAGCTTGTTACAGGGAGACACCGGGGAGCTGTTTTTT. Residues: CASSLLQGDTGELFF. This chain uses TRBV5-6 with TRBJ2-2; a possible D gene is TRBD1 (6 bases). The CDR3 has 15 amino acids. CDR1 and CDR2 from the germline V gene are SGHDT and YYEEEE. Deletions cut 1 base from V and 3 bases from J, with 10 bases between. Full variable domain (outside the CDR3, taken from reference TRBV5-6 and TRBJ2-2): DAGVTQSPTHLIKTRGQQVTLRCSPKSGHDTVSWYQQALGQGPQFIFQYYEEEERQRGNFPDRFSGHQFPNYSSELNVNALLLGDSALYLCASSLLQGDTGELFFGEGSRLTVL.